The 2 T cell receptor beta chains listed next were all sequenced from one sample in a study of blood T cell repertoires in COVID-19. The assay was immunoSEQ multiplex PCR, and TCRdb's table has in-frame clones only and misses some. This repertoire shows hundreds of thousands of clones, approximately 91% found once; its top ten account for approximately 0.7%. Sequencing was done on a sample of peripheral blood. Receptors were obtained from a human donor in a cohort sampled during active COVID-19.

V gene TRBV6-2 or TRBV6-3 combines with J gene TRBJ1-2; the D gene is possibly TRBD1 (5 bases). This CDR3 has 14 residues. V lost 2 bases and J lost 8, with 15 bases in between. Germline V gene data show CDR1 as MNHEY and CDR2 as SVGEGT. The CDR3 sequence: CASSYGGATSGYTF. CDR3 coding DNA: TGTGCCAGCAGTTACGGCGGGGCCACTTCAGGCTACACCTTC.

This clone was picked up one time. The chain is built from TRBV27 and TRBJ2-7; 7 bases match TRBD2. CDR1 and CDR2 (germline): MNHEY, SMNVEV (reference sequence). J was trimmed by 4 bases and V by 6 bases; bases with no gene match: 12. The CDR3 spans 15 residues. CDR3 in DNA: TGTGCCAGCAGCCCAAGGGGCGGGAGTCTTTACGAGCAGTACTTC. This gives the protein CASSPRGGSLYEQYF.